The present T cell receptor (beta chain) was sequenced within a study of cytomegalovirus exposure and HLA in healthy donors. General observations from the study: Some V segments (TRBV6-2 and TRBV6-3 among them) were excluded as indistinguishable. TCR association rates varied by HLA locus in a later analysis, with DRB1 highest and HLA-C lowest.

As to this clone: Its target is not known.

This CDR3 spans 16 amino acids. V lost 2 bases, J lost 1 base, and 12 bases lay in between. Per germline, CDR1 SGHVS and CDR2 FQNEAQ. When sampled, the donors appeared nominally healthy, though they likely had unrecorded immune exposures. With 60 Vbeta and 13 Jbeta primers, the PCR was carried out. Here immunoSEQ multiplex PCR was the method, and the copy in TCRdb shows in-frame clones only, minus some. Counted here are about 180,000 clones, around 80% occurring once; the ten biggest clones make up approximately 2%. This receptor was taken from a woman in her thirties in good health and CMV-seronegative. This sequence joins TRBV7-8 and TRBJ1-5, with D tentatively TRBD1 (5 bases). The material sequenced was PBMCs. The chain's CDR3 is CASSLQGGRSNQPQHF. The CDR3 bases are TGTGCCAGCAGCTTACAGGGAGGTAGGAGCAATCAGCCCCAGCATTTT.